These 2 T cell receptor beta chains share one sample of origin, sequenced in a study of T cells in Graves' hyperthyroidism and ophthalmopathy. The CDR3 regions of TCR beta were amplified from RNA transcripts. A first-round RT-PCR of the TCR CDR3 used the HTBI primer set. TCRdb called the multiplex PCR reads again in MiXCR, with one record for every CDR3 protein. The table has 550,000 to 800,000 distinct CDR3 sequences, approximately 16% seen once. The sample comprised blood. All receptors derive from a man in his late teens or twenties with Graves' hyperthyroidism.

This clonotype was seen a handful of times. J is TRBJ2-7 and V is TRBV5-1; the match to TRBD2 covers 9 bases. Germline V gene data show CDR1 as SGHRS and CDR2 as YFSETQ. V lost 3 bases to trimming and J lost 0 bases; unmatched junction nucleotides: 4. The CDR3 consists of 15 residues. CDR3 sequence (DNA): TGCGCCAGCAGCTGGGGGCGGGGGGGCTCCTACGAGCAGTACTTC. Protein product: CASSWGRGGSYEQYF.

This clonotype was counted only a few times. This rearrangement joins TRBV20-1 to TRBJ2-1, with D tentatively TRBD2 (5 bases). The CDR3 loop spans 11 amino acids. Deletions cut 7 bases from V and 10 bases from J, with 14 bases between. Germline loops: CDR1 DFQATT, CDR2 SNEGSKA (reference sequence). CDR3 sequence: CSVGGRWEQFF. The CDR3 region has the DNA TGCAGTGTCGGAGGCCGGTGGGAGCAGTTCTTC.